These 11 T cell receptor beta chains were sequenced from one sample in a study of blood T cell repertoires in COVID-19 (dated by TCRdb to 2018 to 2020). Library construction relied on the immunoSEQ multiplex PCR assay. Entries here come from immuneACCESS through TCRdb and include only in-frame sequences with V and J called. Some clones fail to appear in such tables; in the studies checked, an unresolved V gene covers under half of the shortfall, and the cause of the remainder is unknown. The sample table records over 100,000 clones; approximately 91% of these occur just once. The top ten hold about 4% of the sample. Sample: peripheral blood. These receptors were obtained from a man between 18 and 35 years old with acute or convalescent COVID-19.

This clone was found once. The CDR3 protein is CASSFPGTQYF. DNA of the CDR3: TGTGCCAGCAGTTTCCCCGGGACCCAGTACTTC. V is TRBV6-5 and J is TRBJ2-5; no definite D call. Germline V gene lookup returns CDR1 MNHEY and CDR2 SVGAGI. The V end was cut by 4 bases, the J end by 7 bases, with 7 bases between. The CDR3 extends over 11 amino acids.

The chain carries TRBV7-8 and TRBJ1-5; D gene unclear. CDR3 length: 16 amino acids. CDR1 is SGHVS and CDR2 is FQNEAQ in the germline V gene. Trimming took 2 bases from V and 0 from J, leaving 11 bases between them. This chain's CDR3 is CASSLRSDFSNQPQHF. CDR3 in DNA: TGTGCCAGCAGCTTAAGGTCAGACTTTAGCAATCAGCCCCAGCATTTT.

CDR3 coding DNA: TGTGCCAGCAGCTTAAGTGGGCCCCCGGACAGTGAAGCTTTCTTT. This encodes CASSLSGPPDSEAFF. The chain has TRBV7-9 and TRBJ1-1; a possible D gene is TRBD1 (6 bases). There are 15 residues in the CDR3. Trimming took off 2 bases at V and 7 bases at J, with 17 bases between the two ends. Germline CDR1 is SEHNR and CDR2 is FQNEAQ (reference sequence). Complete variable domain (other parts from reference TRBV7-9 and TRBJ1-1): DTGVSQNPRHKITKRGQNVTFRCDPISEHNRLYWYRQTLGQGPEFLTYFQNEAQLEKSRLLSDRFSAERPKGSFSTLEIQRTEQGDSAMYLCASSLSGPPDSEAFFGQGTRLTVV.

V gene TRBV20-1 combines with J gene TRBJ2-1; 7 positions match TRBD2. The CDR3 is 14 residues long. J lost 8 bases, V lost 3 bases, and 10 bases had no gene match. Germline V gene data show CDR1 as DFQATT and CDR2 as SNEGSKA (reference sequence). DNA of the CDR3: TGCAGTGCTAGTTTGCCACGTACTAGCGATGAGCAGTTCTTC. Translation gives CSASLPRTSDEQFF.

The V and J genes are TRBV5-4 and TRBJ2-4, with D possibly matching TRBD1 (5 bases). CDR1 and CDR2 (germline): SGHNT, YYREEE (reference sequence). The length of the CDR3 is 14 residues. Trimming shortened V by 0 bases and J by 1 base, and 5 bases separated the two germline ends. The CDR3 protein is CASSLEGAKNIQYF. The CDR3 DNA sequence: TGTGCCAGCAGCTTGGAGGGGGCCAAAAACATTCAGTACTTC. Drawing the rest from reference TRBV5-4 and TRBJ2-4, the complete variable domain is ETGVTQSPTHLIKTRGQQVTLRCSSQSGHNTVSWYQQALGQGPQFIFQYYREEENGRGNFPPRFSGLQFPNYSSELNVNALELDDSALYLCASSLEGAKNIQYFGAGTRLSVL.

The chain uses TRBV20-1 and TRBJ2-3, with D possibly being TRBD2 (5 bases). CDR1 DFQATT and CDR2 SNEGSKA come from the germline V gene (reference sequence). CDR3 length: 15 amino acids. V was cut by 3 bases and J by 0 bases, with 13 bases left in between. The CDR3 bases are TGCAGTGCTAGTAGTAGCGATCCTAGCACAGATACGCAGTATTTT. It translates to CSASSSDPSTDTQYF.

The CDR3 reads CATSDSGTAWTDTQYF. As DNA, the CDR3 is TGTGCCACCAGTGACTCCGGGACAGCTTGGACAGATACGCAGTATTTT. This chain joins TRBV24-1 and TRBJ2-3, with 7 positions matching TRBD1. V lost 4 bases and J lost 3; bases outside the gene matches: 9. Germline V lookup: CDR1 KGHDR, CDR2 SFDVKD. The CDR3 length is 16 residues.

The V gene is TRBV5-1, the J gene TRBJ2-7; maybe TRBD1 (6 bases). The germline V and J ends were trimmed by 8 bases and 0 bases, with 18 bases remaining between them. CDR3 length: 15 amino acids. Germline V gene lookup returns CDR1 SGHRS and CDR2 YFSETQ. CDR3 coding DNA: TGCGCCAGAGAGGGACACCCACCCCTCTCCTACGAGCAGTACTTC. Encoded protein: CAREGHPPLSYEQYF. Drawing the rest from reference TRBV5-1 and TRBJ2-7, the complete variable domain is KAGVTQTPRYLIKTRGQQVTLSCSPISGHRSVSWYQQTPGQGLQFLFEYFSETQRNKGNFPGRFSGRQFSNSRSEMNVSTLELGDSALYLCAREGHPPLSYEQYFGPGTRLTVT.

V gene TRBV21-1 combines with J gene TRBJ1-1; no check of the table's D call, TRBD1, against the DNA was made. TRBV21-1 is tagged as a pseudogene. CDR3 length: 19 residues. CDR3: CASSKACTSRDRANTEAFF. The CDR3 DNA sequence: TGTGCCAGCAGCAAAGCGTGTACGAGCCGGGACAGGGCGAACACTGAAGCTTTCTTT.

This clone has just one count. The rearrangement links TRBV5-6 to TRBJ1-1; no definite D call. V was shortened by 0 bases and J by 0 bases, with 15 bases between the two germline ends. Germline V gene sequence: CDR1 SGHDT, CDR2 YYEEEE. This CDR3 region has 17 residues. CDR3 sequence: CASSLGEVRRLNTEAFF. CDR3 nucleotide sequence: TGTGCCAGCAGCTTGGGAGAGGTCAGACGATTGAACACTGAAGCTTTCTTT.

This clone occurred a few times. The J gene is TRBJ2-2, the V gene TRBV24-1; tentatively, D is TRBD1 (6 bases). Germline V gene sequence: CDR1 KGHDR, CDR2 SFDVKD. The CDR3 has 14 amino acids. The V end was cut by 3 bases, the J end by 6 bases, with 10 bases between. The CDR3 loop reads CATSDHRTAGELFF. CDR3 DNA: TGTGCCACCAGTGATCATCGGACAGCCGGGGAGCTGTTTTTT.